This T cell receptor beta chain was identified during a study of cytomegalovirus exposure and HLA in healthy donors. Study findings and constraints: The study designated 150 or so TCR beta chains cytomegalovirus-associated. The TCR clusters that emerged in the first cohort tended, a later analysis found, to co-occur in the 120 or so validation repertoires. In vitro checks showed that three CMV-associated chains really do target CMV antigens.

Trimming took 3 bases from V and 0 from J, leaving 8 bases between them. The CDR3 runs 14 residues. Per germline, CDR1 SNHLY and CDR2 FYNNEI. TCRdb's table, derived via immunoSEQ multiplex PCR, lists solely in-frame clones and lacks some. The sample lists approximately 150,000 clones; about nine tenths were seen once. In the case of this clone: As yet, its antigen is unknown.

The specimen sequenced was PBMCs. The V gene is TRBV2, the J gene TRBJ1-2, with TRBD1 as a possible D gene (5 bases). This receptor was obtained from a man in his late teens or twenties in good health and CMV-seropositive. CDR3 sequence reads: CASSDDRSNYGYTF. In nucleotides, the CDR3 is TGTGCCAGCAGTGATGACAGATCTAACTATGGCTACACCTTC.